The 15 T cell receptor beta chains below all came from one sample that was sequenced in a study of vaccination and CD4 T cells after COVID-19. Researchers used the Oncomine TCR Beta short-read assay to sequence DNA from cultured CD4+ T cells. One entry per CDR3 protein results from TCRdb running MiXCR on the PCR reads. The sample has more than 10,000 distinct CDR3 sequences, nearly 60% seen once; the top ten hold approximately 17%. The antigens of these receptors remain unknown. Regarding treatment: roughly nine-day PBMC culture with coronavirus spike peptide pools or control peptides (ViraFEST assay). Sequencing was performed on cultured CD4+ T cells from blood, taken after SARS-CoV-2 vaccination. The receptors stem from a human donor with COVID-19.

This clonotype has a single count. The rearrangement joins TRBV27 to TRBJ2-7; tentative D call: TRBD1 (7 bases). The CDR3 is 14 residues long. V was cut by 8 bases and J by 3 bases, with 17 bases left in between. CDR1 MNHEY and CDR2 SMNVEV come from the germline V gene (reference sequence). The CDR3 bases are TGTGCCAGCGGACAGGACAGGCGGGGCTACGAGCAGTACTTC. Its translation: CASGQDRRGYEQYF.

This clonotype has more than one count but fewer than ten. The chain employs TRBV7-2 and TRBJ2-3; 8 bases are shared with TRBD1. The V gene's germline CDR1 is SGHTA and CDR2 FQGNSA. The trim removed 5 bases at V and 3 bases at J, leaving 1 base unmatched. The CDR3 is made up of 13 amino acids. The chain's CDR3 is CASSRTGTDTQYF. The CDR3 DNA sequence: TGTGCCAGCAGCCGGACAGGGACAGATACGCAGTATTTT.

V gene TRBV7-2 combines with J gene TRBJ2-4; D remains ambiguous. CDR3 length equals 14 residues. Germline CDR1 and CDR2: SGHTA and FQGNSA. V lost 1 base, J lost 0 bases, and 4 bases lay in between. The CDR3 region has the DNA TGTGCCAGCAGCTTAGTCAGAGCCAAAAACATTCAGTACTTC. Residues: CASSLVRAKNIQYF.

The V gene is TRBV7-2, the J gene TRBJ2-7; the D is unclear. The CDR3 covers 15 residues. The V end lost 0 bases, the J end lost 0 bases, and 9 bases lay between the germline ends. Germline V gene data show CDR1 as SGHTA and CDR2 as FQGNSA. CDR3 DNA: TGTGCCAGCAGCTTAGCTGGCCCGAGCTCCTACGAGCAGTACTTC. Residues: CASSLAGPSSYEQYF.

This clonotype was picked up one time. The chain links TRBV6-1 to TRBJ2-5; tentatively, D is TRBD1 or TRBD2 (5 bases each). V was pared by 6 bases and J by 2 bases, with 19 bases between. Germline V gives CDR1 MNHNS, CDR2 SASEGT. This CDR3 is built from 16 residues. The CDR3 DNA sequence: TGTGCCAGCAGGTCCTTCCCGGGGCTGATTCAAGAGACCCAGTACTTC. Protein product: CASRSFPGLIQETQYF.

DNA for the CDR3: TGCAGTGCAAATCGAGGGGCGATGAACACTGAAGCTTTCTTT. Amino acid sequence: CSANRGAMNTEAFF. The V call is TRBV20-1, the J call TRBJ1-1; tentatively, D is TRBD1 (5 bases). Germline CDR1 and CDR2: DFQATT and SNEGSKA (reference sequence). The length of the CDR3 is 14 residues. The V and J ends lost 6 bases and 0 bases respectively, with 14 bases between them.

V gene TRBV20-1 combines with J gene TRBJ2-5; no clear D gene. Trimming removed 0 bases at V and 5 bases at J, with 16 bases between. This CDR3 is 15 amino acids long. The germline CDR1 and CDR2 sequences are DFQATT and SNEGSKA (reference sequence). The CDR3 is CSARDFGGPAETQYF. Here the CDR3 DNA reads TGCAGTGCTAGAGATTTCGGTGGGCCCGCGGAGACCCAGTACTTC.

V usage is TRBV19 and J usage is TRBJ2-5; 7 nucleotides line up with TRBD2. The V gene's germline CDR1 is LNHDA and CDR2 SQIVND (reference sequence). V gave up 5 bases and J gave up 1 base; unmatched junction bases: 4. The CDR3 has 14 residues. The DNA of the CDR3 is TGTGCCAGTAGTGGAGGACTAGTCCAAGAGACCCAGTACTTC. Protein: CASSGGLVQETQYF. The variable domain in full, completed from reference TRBV19 and TRBJ2-5, reads DGGITQSPKYLFRKEGQNVTLSCEQNLNHDAMYWYRQDPGQGLRLIYYSQIVNDFQKGDIAEGYSVSREKKESFPLTVTSAQKNPTAFYLCASSGGLVQETQYFGPGTRLLVL.

A few counts support this clonotype. The gene calls are TRBV19 and TRBJ1-2; weak D call: TRBD1 (6 bases). The CDR3 length is 15 residues. Germline V gene lookup returns CDR1 LNHDA and CDR2 SQIVND (reference sequence). V was shortened by 5 bases and J by 4 bases, with 17 bases between the two germline ends. The CDR3 region is CASSVRQVDSYGYTF. DNA of the CDR3: TGTGCCAGTAGTGTGAGACAGGTGGATAGCTATGGCTACACCTTC. Full variable domain (outside the CDR3, taken from reference TRBV19 and TRBJ1-2): DGGITQSPKYLFRKEGQNVTLSCEQNLNHDAMYWYRQDPGQGLRLIYYSQIVNDFQKGDIAEGYSVSREKKESFPLTVTSAQKNPTAFYLCASSVRQVDSYGYTFGSGTRLTVV.

The chain links TRBV29-1 to TRBJ2-7, with a possible D match to TRBD1 (8 bases). The V gene lost 1 base and the J gene lost 6 bases, with 16 bases spanning the gap. This CDR3 has 14 residues. Germline CDR1 is SQVTM and CDR2 is ANQGSEA. The CDR3 region is CSVEVGQGGVEQYF. The CDR3 DNA reads TGCAGCGTTGAAGTTGGACAGGGAGGGGTCGAGCAGTACTTC.

The genes are TRBV6-1 and TRBJ2-7, with TRBD1 matching over 8 bases. This CDR3 is 15 amino acids long. The germline V gene encodes CDR1 MNHNS and CDR2 SASEGT. V was clipped by 6 bases and J by 3 bases; unmatched bases: 10. The CDR3 sequence is CASSPQDRVLYEQYF. The CDR3 DNA follows: TGTGCCAGCAGCCCTCAGGACAGGGTCCTCTACGAGCAGTACTTC.

The J gene is TRBJ1-1, the V gene TRBV7-9; D is possibly TRBD1 (6 bases). V shed 1 base and J shed 1 base, with 10 bases lying between them. The V gene's germline CDR1 is SEHNR and CDR2 FQNEAQ (reference sequence). The CDR3 sequence is 15 residues long. The CDR3 spells CASSLETGANTEAFF. The CDR3 DNA sequence: TGTGCCAGCAGCTTAGAAACGGGGGCGAACACTGAAGCTTTCTTT.

This clonotype was detected only a few times. The chain carries TRBV30 and TRBJ2-5, with D unresolved. The CDR3 contains 11 residues. Trimming left V 4 bases short and J 5 bases short, with 8 bases between. Per the germline V gene, CDR1 is GTSNPN and CDR2 is SVGIG (reference sequence). CDR3 in amino acids: CAWKVGETQYF. Here the CDR3 DNA reads TGTGCCTGGAAAGTGGGGGAGACCCAGTACTTC.

V gene TRBV11-2 combines with J gene TRBJ2-7, with 11 positions matching TRBD2. The CDR3 covers 14 residues. Germline CDR1 and CDR2: SGHAT and FQNNGV. V gave up 6 bases and J gave up 2 bases; unmatched junction bases: 3. The CDR3 is CASRFSGGAYEQYF. In DNA, the CDR3 is TGTGCCAGCAGATTTAGCGGGGGGGCCTACGAGCAGTACTTC.

This clonotype was seen more than once but under ten times. The chain joins TRBV12-3 or TRBV12-4 to TRBJ2-7; D perhaps matches TRBD1 (5 bases). Between the trimmed V and J ends, which lost 5 bases and 7 bases, there was a span of 12 bases. The CDR3 contains 12 residues. This CDR3 reads CASSAGSREQYF. The DNA of the CDR3 is TGTGCCAGCAGTGCAGGGTCGCGGGAGCAGTACTTC.